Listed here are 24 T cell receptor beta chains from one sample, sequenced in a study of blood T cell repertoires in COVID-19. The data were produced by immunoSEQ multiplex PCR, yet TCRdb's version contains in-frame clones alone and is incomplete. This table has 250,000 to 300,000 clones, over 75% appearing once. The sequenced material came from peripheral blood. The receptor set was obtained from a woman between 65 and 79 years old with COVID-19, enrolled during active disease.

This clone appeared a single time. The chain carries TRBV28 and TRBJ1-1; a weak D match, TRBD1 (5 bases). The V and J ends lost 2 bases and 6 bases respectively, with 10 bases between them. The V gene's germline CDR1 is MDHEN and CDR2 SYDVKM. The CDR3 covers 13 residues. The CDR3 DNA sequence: TGTGCCAGCAGTTTAGCAGGGTTAGCTGAAGCTTTCTTT. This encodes CASSLAGLAEAFF.

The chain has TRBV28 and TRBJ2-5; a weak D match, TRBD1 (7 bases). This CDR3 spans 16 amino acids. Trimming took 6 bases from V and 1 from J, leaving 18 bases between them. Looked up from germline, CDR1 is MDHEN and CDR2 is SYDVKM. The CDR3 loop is CASSLTGRFGQETQYF. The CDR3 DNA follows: TGTGCCAGCAGCCTGACAGGGAGGTTCGGCCAAGAGACCCAGTACTTC.

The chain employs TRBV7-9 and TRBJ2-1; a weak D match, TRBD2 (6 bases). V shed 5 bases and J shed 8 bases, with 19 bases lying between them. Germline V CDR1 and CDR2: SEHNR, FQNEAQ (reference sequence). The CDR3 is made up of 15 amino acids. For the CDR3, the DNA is TGTGCCAGCAGCCCAAAAAGGAGGGTGACGGATGAGCAGTTCTTC. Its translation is CASSPKRRVTDEQFF.

The CDR3 nucleotides are TGCGCCAGCAGAGTAAGGGACAGCTCCTACGAGCAGTACTTC. This translates into CASRVRDSSYEQYF. The rearrangement links TRBV4-1 to TRBJ2-7, with 7 bases aligning to TRBD1. In germline, CDR1 is MGHRA, CDR2 YSYEKL. The CDR3 is 14 amino acids. The ends lost 6 bases at V and 0 bases at J; junction bases unmatched: 5.

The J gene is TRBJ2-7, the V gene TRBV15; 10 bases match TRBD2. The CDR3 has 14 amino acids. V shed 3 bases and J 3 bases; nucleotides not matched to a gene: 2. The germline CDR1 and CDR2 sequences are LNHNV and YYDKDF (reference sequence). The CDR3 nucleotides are TGTGCCACCAGCAGGACTAGCGGGTACTACGAGCAGTACTTC. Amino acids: CATSRTSGYYEQYF. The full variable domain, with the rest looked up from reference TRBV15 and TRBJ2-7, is DAMVIQNPRYQVTQFGKPVTLSCSQTLNHNVMYWYQQKSSQAPKLLFHYYDKDFNNEADTPDNFQSRRPNTSFCFLDIRSPGLGDTAMYLCATSRTSGYYEQYFGPGTRLTVT.

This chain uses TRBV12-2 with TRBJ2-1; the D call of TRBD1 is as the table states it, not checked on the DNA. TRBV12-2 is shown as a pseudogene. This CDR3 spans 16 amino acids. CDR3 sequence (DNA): TGTGCAAGTCGCTTAGGGGCCAAAGGCAGGGGTAGTGAGCAGTTCTTC. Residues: CASRLGAKGRGSEQFF.

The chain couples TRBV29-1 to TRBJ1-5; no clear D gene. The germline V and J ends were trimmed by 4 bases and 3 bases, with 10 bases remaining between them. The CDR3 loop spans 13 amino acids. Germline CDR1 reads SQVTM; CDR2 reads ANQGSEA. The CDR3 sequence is CSVASGNNQPQHF. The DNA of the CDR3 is TGCAGCGTTGCTTCCGGGAACAATCAGCCCCAGCATTTT.

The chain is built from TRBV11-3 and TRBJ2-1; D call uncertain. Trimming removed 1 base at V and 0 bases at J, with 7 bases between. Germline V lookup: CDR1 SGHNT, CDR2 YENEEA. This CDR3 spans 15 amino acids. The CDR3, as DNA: TGTGCCAGCAGCTTAGGACGGAGCTCCTACAATGAGCAGTTCTTC. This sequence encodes CASSLGRSSYNEQFF. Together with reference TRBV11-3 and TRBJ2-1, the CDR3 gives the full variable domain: EAGVVQSPRYKIIEKKQPVAFWCNPISGHNTLYWYLQNLGQGPELLIRYENEEAVDDSQLPKDRFSAERLKGVDSTLKIQPAELGDSAVYLCASSLGRSSYNEQFFGPGTRLTVL.

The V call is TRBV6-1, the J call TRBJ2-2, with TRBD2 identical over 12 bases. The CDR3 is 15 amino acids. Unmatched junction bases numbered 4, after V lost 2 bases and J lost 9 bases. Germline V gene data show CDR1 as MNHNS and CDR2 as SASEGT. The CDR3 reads CASSEMTSGSRELFF. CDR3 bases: TGTGCCAGCAGTGAAATGACTAGCGGGAGTCGGGAGCTGTTTTTT.

Written as DNA, the CDR3 is TGTGCCAGCAGCCAAGCAAAAACAGGGGGCCAAGCCTACGAGCAGTACTTC. Its translation is CASSQAKTGGQAYEQYF. This sequence joins TRBV5-4 and TRBJ2-7, with 9 bases aligning to TRBD1. The germline CDR1 and CDR2 sequences are SGHNT and YYREEE (reference sequence). The trim removed 4 bases at V and 2 bases at J, leaving 13 bases unmatched. The CDR3 loop spans 17 amino acids.

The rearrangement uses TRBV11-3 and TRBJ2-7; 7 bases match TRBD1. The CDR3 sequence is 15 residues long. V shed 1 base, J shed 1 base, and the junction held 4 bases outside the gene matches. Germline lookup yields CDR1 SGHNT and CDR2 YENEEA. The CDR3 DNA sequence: TGTGCCAGCAGCTTAGGAGGGGGCGCGTCCTACGAGCAGTACTTC. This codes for CASSLGGGASYEQYF.

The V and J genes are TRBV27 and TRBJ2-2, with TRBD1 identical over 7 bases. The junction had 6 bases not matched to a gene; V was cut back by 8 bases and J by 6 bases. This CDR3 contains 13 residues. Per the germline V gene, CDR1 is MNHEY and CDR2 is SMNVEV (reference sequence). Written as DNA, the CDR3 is TGTGCCAGCCACAGGGGCGCGTCCGGGGAGCTGTTTTTT. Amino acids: CASHRGASGELFF.

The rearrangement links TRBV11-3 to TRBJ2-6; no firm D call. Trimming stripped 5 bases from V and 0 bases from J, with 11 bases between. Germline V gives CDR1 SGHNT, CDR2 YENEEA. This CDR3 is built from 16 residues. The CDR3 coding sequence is TGTGCCAGCAGCCTCGACGGGTCCTCTGGGGCCAACGTCCTGACTTTC. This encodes CASSLDGSSGANVLTF.

The CDR3, as DNA: TGTGCCAGTAGGCGGGAGGGCTTCTACAATGAGCAGTTCTTC. Protein: CASRREGFYNEQFF. This rearrangement joins TRBV19 to TRBJ2-1; 9 bases match TRBD2. Germline V lookup: CDR1 LNHDA, CDR2 SQIVND (reference sequence). J was trimmed by 3 bases and V by 6 bases; bases with no gene match: 3. The CDR3 is 14 residues long.

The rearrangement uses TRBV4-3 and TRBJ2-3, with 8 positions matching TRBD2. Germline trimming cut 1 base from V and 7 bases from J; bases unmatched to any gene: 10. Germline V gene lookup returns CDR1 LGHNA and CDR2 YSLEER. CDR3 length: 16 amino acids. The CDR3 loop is CASSQGDGRVGYTQYF. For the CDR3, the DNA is TGCGCCAGCAGCCAAGGCGACGGGAGGGTGGGTTATACGCAGTATTTT.

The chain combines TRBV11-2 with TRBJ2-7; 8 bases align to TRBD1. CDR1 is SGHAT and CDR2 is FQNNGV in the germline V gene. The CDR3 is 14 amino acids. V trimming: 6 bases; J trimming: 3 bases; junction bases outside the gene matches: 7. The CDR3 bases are TGTGCCAGCAGTCCAGGACAGGGTTTCTACGAGCAGTACTTC. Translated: CASSPGQGFYEQYF.

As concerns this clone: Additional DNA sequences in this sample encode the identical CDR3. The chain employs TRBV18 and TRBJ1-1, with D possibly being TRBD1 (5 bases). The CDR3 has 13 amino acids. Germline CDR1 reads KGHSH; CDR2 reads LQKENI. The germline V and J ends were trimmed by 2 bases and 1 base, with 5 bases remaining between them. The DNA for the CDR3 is TGTGCCAGCTCACCAACAGGGAACACTGAAGCTTTCTTT. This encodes CASSPTGNTEAFF.

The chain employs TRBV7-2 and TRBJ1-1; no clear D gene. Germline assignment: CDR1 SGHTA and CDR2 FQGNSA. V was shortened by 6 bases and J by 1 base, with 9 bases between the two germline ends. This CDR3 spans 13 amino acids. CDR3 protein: CASSLNWNTEAFF. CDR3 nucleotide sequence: TGTGCCAGCAGTCTCAACTGGAACACTGAAGCTTTCTTT.

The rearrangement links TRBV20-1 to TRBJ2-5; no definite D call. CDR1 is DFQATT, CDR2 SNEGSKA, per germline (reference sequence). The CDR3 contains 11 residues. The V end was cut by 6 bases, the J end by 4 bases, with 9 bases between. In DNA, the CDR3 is TGCAGTGCACGGTTCTTAGAGACCCAGTACTTC. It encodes CSARFLETQYF.

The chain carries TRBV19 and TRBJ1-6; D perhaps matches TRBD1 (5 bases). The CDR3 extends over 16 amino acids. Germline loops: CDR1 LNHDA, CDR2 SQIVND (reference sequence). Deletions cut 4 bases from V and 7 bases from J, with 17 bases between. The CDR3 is CASSKTAQAKNSPLHF. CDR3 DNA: TGTGCCAGTAGTAAGACAGCGCAAGCAAAGAATTCACCCCTCCACTTT.

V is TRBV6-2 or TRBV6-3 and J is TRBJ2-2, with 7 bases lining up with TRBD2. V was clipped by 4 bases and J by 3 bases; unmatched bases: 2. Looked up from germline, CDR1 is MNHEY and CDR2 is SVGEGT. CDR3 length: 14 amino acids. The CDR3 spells CASSWDYDTGELFF. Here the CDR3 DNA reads TGTGCCAGCAGTTGGGACTACGACACCGGGGAGCTGTTTTTT.

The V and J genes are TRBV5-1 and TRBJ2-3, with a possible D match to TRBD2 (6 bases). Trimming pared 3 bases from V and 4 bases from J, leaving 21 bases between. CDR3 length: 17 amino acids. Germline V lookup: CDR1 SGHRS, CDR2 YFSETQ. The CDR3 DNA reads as TGCGCCAGCAGCTCGCTTACTAGCCCCGGAGGTGCAGATACGCAGTATTTT. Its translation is CASSSLTSPGGADTQYF.

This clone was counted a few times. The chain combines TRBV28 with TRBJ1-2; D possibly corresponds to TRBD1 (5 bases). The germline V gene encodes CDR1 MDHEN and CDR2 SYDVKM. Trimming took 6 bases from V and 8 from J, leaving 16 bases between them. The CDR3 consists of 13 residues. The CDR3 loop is CASRGGRASGYTF. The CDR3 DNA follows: TGTGCCAGCAGAGGTGGCAGGGCGTCAGGCTACACCTTC.

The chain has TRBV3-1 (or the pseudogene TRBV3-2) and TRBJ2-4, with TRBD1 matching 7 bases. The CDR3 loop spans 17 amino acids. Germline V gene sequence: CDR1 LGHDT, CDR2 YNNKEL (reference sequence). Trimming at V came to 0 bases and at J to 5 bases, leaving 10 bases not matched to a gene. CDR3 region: CASSQDPGQRGQNIQYF. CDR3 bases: TGTGCCAGCAGCCAAGATCCCGGCCAAAGGGGGCAAAACATTCAGTACTTC.